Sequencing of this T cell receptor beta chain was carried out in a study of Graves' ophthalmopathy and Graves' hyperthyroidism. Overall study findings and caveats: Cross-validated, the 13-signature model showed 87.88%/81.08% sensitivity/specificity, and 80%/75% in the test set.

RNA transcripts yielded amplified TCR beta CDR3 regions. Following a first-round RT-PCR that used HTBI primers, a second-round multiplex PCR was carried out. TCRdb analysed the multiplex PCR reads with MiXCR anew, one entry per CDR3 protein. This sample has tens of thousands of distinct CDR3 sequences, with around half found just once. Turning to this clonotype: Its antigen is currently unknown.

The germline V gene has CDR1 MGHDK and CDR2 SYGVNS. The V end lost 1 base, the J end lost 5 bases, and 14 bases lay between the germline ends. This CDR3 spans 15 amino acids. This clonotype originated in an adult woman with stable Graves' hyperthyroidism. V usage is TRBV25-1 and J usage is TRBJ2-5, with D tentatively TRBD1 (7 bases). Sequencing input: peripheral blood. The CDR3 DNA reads TGTGCCAGCAGTGAATGGAGGGGGCGCGGGGAGACCCAGTACTTC. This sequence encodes CASSEWRGRGETQYF.